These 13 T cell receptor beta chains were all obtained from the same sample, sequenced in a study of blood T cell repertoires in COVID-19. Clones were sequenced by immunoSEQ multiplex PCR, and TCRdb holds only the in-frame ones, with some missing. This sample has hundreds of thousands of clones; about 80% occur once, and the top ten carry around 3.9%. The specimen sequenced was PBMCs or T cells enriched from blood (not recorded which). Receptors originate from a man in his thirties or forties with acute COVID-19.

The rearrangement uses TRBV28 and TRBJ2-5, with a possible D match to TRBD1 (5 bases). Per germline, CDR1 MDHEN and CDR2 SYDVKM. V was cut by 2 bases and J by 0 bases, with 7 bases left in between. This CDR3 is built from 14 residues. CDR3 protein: CASSLQGNQETQYF. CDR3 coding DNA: TGTGCCAGCAGTTTACAGGGCAACCAAGAGACCCAGTACTTC.

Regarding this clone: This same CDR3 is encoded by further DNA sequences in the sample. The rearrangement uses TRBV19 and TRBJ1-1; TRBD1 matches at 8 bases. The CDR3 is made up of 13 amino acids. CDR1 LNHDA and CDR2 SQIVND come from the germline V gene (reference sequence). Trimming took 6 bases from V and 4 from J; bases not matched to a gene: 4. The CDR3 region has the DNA TGTGCCAGTAGCATCACAGGGGGCACTGAAGCTTTCTTT. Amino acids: CASSITGGTEAFF.

The CDR3 loop reads CASSFGQGGNYGYTF. DNA of the CDR3: TGTGCCAGCAGTTTCGGACAGGGCGGGAACTATGGCTACACCTTC. V and J are TRBV28 and TRBJ1-2, with 8 bases fitting TRBD1. The CDR3 consists of 15 residues. Germline V gene lookup returns CDR1 MDHEN and CDR2 SYDVKM. J was trimmed by 2 bases and V by 3 bases; bases with no gene match: 5.

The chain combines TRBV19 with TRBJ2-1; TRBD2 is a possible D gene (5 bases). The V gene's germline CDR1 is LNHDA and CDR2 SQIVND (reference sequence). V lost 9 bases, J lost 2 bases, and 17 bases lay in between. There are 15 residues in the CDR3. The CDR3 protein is CASVNSGSPYNEQFF. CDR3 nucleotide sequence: TGTGCCAGCGTTAACAGCGGTAGCCCCTACAATGAGCAGTTCTTC.

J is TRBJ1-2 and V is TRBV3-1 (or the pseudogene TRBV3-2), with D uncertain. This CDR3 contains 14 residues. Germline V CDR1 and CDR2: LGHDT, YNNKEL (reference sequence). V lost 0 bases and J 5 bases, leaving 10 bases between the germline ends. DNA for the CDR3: TGTGCCAGCAGCCAAGATCTCCAGACATATGGCTACACCTTC. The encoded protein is CASSQDLQTYGYTF.

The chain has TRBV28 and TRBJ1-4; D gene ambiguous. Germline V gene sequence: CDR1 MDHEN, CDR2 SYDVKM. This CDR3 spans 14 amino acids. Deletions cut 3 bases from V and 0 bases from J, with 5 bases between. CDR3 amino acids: CASSLSATNEKLFF. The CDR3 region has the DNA TGTGCCAGCAGTTTGAGTGCAACTAATGAAAAACTGTTTTTT.

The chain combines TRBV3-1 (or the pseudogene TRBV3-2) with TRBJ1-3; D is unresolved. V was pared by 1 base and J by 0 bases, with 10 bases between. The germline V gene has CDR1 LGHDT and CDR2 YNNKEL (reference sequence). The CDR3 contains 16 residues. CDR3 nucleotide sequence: TGTGCCAGCAGCCAAGTCGGGGAAGACTCTGGAAACACCATATATTTT. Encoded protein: CASSQVGEDSGNTIYF.

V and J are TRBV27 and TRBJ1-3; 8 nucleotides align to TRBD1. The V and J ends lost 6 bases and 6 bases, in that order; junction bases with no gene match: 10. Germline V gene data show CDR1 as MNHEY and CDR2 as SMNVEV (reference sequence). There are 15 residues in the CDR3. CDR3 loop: CASRDFGQGQNTIYF. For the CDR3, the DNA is TGTGCCAGCAGAGATTTCGGACAGGGTCAAAACACCATATATTTT.

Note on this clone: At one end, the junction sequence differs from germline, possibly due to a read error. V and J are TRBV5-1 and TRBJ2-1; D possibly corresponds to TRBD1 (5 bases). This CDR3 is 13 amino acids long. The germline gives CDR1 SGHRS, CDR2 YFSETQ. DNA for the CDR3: TGTGCCAGCAGCTTGAAGGGGTACGATGAGCAGTTCTTC. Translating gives CASSLKGYDEQFF.

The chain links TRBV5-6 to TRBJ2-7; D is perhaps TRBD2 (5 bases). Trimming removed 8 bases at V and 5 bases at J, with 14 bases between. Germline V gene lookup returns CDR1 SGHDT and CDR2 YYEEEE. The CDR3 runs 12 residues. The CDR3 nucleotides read TGTGCCAGTTCTGAGGGTAGCCACGAGCAGTACGTC. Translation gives CASSEGSHEQYV.

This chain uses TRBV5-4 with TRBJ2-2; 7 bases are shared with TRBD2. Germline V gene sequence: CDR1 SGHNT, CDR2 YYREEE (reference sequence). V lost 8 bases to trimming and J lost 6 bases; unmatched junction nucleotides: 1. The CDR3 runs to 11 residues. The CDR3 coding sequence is TGTGCCAGTACTAGCGCCGGGGAGCTGTTTTTT. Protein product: CASTSAGELFF.

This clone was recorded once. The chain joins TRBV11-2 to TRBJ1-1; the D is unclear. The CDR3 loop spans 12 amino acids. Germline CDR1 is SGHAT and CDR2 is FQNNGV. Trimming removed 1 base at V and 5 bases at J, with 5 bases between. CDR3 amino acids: CASSLVSTEAFF. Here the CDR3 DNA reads TGTGCCAGCAGCTTAGTTTCAACTGAAGCTTTCTTT.

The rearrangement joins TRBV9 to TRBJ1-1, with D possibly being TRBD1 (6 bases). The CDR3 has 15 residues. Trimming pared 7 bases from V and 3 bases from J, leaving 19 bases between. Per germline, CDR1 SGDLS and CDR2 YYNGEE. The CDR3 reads CASSQQGRGDTEAFF. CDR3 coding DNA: TGTGCCAGCTCTCAGCAGGGGAGAGGGGACACTGAAGCTTTCTTT.